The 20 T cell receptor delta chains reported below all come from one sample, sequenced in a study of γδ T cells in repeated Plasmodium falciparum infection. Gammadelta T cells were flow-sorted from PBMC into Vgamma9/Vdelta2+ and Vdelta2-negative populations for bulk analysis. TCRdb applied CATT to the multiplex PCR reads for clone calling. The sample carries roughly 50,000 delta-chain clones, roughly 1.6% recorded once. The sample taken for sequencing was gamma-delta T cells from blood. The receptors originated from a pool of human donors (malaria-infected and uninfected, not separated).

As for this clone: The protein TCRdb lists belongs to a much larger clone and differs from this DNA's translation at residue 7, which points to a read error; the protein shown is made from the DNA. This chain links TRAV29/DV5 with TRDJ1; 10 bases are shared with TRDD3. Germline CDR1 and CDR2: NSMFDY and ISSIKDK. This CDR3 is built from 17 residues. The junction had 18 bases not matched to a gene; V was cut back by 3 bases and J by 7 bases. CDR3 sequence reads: CAATLRTGGYARFKLIF. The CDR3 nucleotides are TGTGCAGCAACGCTTCGTACAGGGGGATACGCGCGGTTTAAACTCATCTTT.

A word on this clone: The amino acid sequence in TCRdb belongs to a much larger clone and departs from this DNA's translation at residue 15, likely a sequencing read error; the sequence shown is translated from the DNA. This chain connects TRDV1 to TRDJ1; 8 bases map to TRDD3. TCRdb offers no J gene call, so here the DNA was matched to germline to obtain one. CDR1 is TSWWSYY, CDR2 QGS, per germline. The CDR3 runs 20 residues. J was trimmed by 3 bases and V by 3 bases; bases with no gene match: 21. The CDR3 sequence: CALGDLILFSGGTYADKLIF. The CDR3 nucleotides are TGTGCTCTTGGGGATCTTATACTCTTTTCTGGGGGAACGTACGCCGATAAACTCATCTTT.

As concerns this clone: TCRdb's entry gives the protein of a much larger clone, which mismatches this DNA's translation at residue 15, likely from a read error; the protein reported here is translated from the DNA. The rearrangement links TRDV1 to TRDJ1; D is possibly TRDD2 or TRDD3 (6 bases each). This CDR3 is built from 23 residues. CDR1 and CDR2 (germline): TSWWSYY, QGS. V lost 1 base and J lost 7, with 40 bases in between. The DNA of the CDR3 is TGTGCTCTTGGGGAACCCCCCTCCTACAGATTAGGGCTGGGGTATACGGGAGGGGGTAAACTCATCTTT. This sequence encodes CALGEPPSYRLGLGYTGGGKLIF.

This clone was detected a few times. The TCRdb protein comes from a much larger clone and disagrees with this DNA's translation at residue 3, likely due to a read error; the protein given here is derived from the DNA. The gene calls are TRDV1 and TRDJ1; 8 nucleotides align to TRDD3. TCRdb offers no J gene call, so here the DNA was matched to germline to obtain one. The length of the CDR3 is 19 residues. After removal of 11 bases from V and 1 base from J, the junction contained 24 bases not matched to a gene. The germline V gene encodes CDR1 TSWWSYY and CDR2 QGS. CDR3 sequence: CAFAGVFLDWGFITDKLIF. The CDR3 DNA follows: TGTGCTTTTGCCGGAGTTTTTCTCGACTGGGGGTTTATCACCGATAAACTCATCTTT.

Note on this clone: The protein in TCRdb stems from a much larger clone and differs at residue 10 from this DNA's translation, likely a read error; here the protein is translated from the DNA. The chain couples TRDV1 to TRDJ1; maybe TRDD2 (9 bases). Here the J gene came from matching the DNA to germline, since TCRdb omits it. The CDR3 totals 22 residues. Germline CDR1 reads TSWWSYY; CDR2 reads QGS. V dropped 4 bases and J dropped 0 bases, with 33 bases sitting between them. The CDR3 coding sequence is TGTGCTCTTGGGGCTCACCCTTCCTACCTCTACTGGGGGCCGTCGTACACCGATAAACTCATCTTT. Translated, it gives CALGAHPSYLYWGPSYTDKLIF.

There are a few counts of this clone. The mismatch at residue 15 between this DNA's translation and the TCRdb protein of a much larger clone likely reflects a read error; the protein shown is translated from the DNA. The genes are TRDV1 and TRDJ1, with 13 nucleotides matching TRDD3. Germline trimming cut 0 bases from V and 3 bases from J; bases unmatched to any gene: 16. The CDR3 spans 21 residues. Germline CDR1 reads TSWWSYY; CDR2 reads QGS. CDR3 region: CALGELKGYWGIRNGADKLIF. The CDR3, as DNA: TGTGCTCTTGGGGAACTCAAAGGGTACTGGGGGATACGAAATGGAGCCGATAAACTCATCTTT.

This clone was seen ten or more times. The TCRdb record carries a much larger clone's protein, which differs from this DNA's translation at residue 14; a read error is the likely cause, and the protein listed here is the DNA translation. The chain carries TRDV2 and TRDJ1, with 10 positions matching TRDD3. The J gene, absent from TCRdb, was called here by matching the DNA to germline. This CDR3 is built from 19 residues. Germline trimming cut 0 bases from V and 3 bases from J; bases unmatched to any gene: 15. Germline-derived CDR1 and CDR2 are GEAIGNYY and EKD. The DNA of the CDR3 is TGTGCCTGTGACACCTTTTCCTACGGGGGATACGGGTACGCCGATAAACTCATCTTT. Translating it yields CACDTFSYGGYGYADKLIF.

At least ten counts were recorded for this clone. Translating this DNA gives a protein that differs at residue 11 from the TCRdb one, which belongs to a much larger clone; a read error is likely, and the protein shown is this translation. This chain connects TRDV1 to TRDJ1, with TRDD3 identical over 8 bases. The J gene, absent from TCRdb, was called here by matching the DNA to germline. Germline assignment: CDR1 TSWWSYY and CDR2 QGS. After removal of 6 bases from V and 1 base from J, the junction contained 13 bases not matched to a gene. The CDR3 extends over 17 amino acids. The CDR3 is CALGWGNTLQCTDKLIF. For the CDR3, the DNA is TGTGCTCTTGGCTGGGGGAACACCCTTCAGTGCACCGATAAACTCATCTTT.

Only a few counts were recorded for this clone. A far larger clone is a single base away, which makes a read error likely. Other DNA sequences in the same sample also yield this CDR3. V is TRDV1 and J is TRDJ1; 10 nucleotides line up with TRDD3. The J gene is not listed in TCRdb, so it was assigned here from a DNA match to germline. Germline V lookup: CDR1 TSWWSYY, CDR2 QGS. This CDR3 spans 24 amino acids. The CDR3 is CALGILLGAFPRTGGFGSTDKLIF. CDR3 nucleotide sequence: TGTGCTCTTGGGATTCTTCTAGGGGCCTTTCCTAGGACTGGGGGATTTGGAAGCACCGACAAACTCATCTTT.

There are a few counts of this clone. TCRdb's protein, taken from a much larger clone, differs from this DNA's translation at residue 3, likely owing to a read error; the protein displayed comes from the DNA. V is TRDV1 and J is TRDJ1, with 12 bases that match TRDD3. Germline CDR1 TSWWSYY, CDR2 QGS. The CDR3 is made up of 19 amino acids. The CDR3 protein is CARGERILLYWGIQGELIF. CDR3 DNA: TGTGCTCGTGGGGAACGTATCCTTTTGTACTGGGGGATACAGGGAGAACTCATCTTT.

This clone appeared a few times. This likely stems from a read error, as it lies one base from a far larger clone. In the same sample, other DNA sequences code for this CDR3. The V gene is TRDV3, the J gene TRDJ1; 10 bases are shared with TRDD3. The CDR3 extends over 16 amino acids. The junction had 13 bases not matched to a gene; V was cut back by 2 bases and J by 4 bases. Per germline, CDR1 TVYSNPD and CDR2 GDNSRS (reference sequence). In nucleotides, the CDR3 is TGTGCCTTTGGTTACCGGTCAGGGGGATACGTCGATAAACTCATCTTT. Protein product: CAFGYRSGGYVDKLIF.

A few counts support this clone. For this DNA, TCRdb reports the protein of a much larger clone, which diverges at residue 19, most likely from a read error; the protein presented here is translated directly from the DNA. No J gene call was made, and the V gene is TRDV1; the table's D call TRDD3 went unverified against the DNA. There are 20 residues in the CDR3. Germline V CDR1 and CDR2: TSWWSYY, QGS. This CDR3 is CALGESKSRSPGEYTDKLTF. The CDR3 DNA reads TGTGCTCTTGGGGAATCGAAATCCCGCTCGCCTGGGGAGTACACCGATAAACTCACCTTT.

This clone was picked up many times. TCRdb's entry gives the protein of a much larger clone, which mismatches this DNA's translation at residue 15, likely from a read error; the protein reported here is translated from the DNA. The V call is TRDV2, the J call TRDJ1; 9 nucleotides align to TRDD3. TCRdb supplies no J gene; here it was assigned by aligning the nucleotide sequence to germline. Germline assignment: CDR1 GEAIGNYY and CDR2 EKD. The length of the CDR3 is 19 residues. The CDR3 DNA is TGTGCCTGTGACATCGTACTGGGGGACGGCTCGGGAGTCACCGGTAAACTCATCTTT. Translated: CACDIVLGDGSGVTGKLIF.

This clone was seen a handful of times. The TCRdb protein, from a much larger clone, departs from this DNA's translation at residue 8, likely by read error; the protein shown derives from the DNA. CDR3 region: CALGERRHTDKLIF. As DNA, the CDR3 is TGTGCTCTTGGGGAACGTCGGCACACCGATAAACTCATCTTT. V gene TRDV1 combines with J gene TRDJ1; D is unclear. CDR1 TSWWSYY and CDR2 QGS come from the germline V gene. The CDR3 is 14 residues long. V was pared by 1 base and J by 0 bases, with 6 bases between.

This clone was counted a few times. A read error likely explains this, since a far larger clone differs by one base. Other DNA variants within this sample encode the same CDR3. CDR3 loop: CASWPSSNKLIF. The CDR3 DNA follows: TGTGCCTCATGGCCTTCTTCGAATAAACTCATCTTC. The V gene corresponds to TRDV3; no J gene was called. Germline lookup yields CDR1 TVYSNPD and CDR2 GDNSRS (reference sequence). CDR3 length: 12 residues.

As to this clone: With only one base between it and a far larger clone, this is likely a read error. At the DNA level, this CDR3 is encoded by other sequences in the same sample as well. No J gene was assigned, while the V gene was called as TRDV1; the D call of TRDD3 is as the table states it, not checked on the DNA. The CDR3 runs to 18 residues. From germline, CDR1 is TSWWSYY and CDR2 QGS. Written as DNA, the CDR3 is TGTGCTCTTGGGGAACGAGGAAGGCGAGCGCTTTACACCGATAAACTCATTTTT. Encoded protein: CALGERGRRALYTDKLIF.

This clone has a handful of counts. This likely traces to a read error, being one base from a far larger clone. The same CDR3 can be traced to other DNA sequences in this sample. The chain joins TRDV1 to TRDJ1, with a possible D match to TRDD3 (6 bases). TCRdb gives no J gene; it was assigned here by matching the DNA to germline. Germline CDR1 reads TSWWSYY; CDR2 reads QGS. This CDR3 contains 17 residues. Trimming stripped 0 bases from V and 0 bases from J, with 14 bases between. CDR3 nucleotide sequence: TGTGCTCTTGGGGAACTGGCCTGGATACCGTACACCGATAAACTCATCTTT. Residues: CALGELAWIPYTDKLIF.

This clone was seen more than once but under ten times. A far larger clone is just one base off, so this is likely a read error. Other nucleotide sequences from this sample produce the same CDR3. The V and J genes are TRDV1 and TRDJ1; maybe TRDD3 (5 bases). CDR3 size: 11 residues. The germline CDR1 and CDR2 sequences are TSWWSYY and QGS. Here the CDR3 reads CALGENRKLIF. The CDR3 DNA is TGTGCCCTTGGGGAAAATCGTAAACTCATCTTT.

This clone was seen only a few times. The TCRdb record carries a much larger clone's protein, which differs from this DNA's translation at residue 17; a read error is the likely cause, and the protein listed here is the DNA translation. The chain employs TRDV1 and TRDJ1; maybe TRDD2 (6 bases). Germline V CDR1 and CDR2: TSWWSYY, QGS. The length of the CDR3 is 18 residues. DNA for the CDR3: TGTGCTCTTGGGGAACTATTTGGTCCTACGGGCTTTGGTATTAAGCTCACCTTT. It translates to CALGELFGPTGFGIKLTF.

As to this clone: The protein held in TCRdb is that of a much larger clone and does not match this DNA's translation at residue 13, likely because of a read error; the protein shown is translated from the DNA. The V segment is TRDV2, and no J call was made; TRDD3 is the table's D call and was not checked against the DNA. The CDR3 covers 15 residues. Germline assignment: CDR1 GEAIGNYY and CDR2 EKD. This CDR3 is CACDTLIRRTDKPIF. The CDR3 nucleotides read TGTGCCTGTGACACTTTGATACGGAGGACCGATAAACCCATCTTT.